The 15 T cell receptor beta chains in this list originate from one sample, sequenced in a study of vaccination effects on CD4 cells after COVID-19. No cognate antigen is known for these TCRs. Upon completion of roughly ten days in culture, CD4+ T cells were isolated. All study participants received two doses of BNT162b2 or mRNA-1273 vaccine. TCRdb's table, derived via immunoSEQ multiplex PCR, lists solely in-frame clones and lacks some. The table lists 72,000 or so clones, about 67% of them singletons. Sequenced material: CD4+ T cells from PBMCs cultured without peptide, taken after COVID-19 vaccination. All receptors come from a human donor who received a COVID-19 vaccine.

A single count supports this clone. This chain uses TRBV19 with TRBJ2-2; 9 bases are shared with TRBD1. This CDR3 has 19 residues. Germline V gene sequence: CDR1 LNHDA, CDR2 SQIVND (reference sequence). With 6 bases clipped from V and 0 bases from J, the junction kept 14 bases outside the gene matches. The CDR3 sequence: CASRKDRGRGGPNTGELFF. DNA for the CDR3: TGTGCCAGTAGAAAGGACAGGGGACGCGGGGGCCCGAACACCGGGGAGCTGTTTTTT.

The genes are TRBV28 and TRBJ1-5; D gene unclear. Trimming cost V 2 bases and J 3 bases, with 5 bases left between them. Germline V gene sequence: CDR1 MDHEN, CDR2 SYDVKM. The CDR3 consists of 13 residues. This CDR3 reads CASSLKINQPQHF. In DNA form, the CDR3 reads TGTGCCAGCAGTTTAAAAATCAATCAGCCCCAGCATTTT.

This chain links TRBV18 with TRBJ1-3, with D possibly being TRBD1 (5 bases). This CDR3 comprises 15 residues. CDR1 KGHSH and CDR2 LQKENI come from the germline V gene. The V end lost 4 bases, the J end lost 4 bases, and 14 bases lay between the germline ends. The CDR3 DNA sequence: TGTGCCAGCTCACTTACCGGGACCCTAGGAAACACCATATATTTT. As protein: CASSLTGTLGNTIYF.

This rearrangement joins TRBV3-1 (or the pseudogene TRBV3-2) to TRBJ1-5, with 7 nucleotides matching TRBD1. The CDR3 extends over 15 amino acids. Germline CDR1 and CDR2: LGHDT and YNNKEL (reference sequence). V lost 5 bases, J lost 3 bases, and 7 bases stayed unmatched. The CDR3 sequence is CASSEGQTFNQPQHF. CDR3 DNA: TGTGCCAGCAGCGAGGGACAGACTTTCAATCAGCCCCAGCATTTT.

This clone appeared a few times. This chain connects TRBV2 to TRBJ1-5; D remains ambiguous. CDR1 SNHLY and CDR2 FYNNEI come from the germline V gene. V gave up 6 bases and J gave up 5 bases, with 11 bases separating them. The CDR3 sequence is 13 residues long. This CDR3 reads CASRDLGYQPQHF. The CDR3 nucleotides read TGTGCCAGCAGGGATTTGGGCTATCAGCCCCAGCATTTT.

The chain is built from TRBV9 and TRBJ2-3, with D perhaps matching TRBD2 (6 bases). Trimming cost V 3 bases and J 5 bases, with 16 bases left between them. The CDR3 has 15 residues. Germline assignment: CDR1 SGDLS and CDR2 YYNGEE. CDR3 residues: CASSARGTYGDTQYF. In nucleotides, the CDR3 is TGTGCCAGCAGCGCTCGAGGGACTTACGGAGATACGCAGTATTTT.

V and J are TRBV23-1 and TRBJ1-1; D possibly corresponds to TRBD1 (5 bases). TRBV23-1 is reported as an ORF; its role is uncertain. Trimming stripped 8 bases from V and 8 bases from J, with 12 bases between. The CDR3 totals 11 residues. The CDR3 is CASSFWGEAFF. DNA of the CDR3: TGCGCCAGCTCGTTTTGGGGGGAAGCTTTCTTT.

The CDR3 nucleotides read TGTGCCACCAGTGATCGGGGAAGCGGGGAGGAGCTGTTTTTT. Translating gives CATSDRGSGEELFF. This sequence joins TRBV24-1 and TRBJ2-2, with 7 positions matching TRBD2. The CDR3 sequence is 14 residues long. After removal of 3 bases from V and 10 bases from J, the junction contained 7 bases not matched to a gene. Per the germline V gene, CDR1 is KGHDR and CDR2 is SFDVKD.

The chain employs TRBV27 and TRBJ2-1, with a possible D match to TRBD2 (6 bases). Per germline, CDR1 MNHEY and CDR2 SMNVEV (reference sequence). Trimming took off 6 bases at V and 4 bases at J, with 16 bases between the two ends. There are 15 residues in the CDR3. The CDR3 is CASSRPGATYNEQFF. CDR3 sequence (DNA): TGTGCCAGCAGCCGTCCGGGAGCCACTTACAATGAGCAGTTCTTC.

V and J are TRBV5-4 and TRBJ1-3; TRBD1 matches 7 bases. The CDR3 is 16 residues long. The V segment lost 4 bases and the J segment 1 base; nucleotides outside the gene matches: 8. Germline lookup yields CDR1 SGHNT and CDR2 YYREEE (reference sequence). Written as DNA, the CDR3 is TGTGCCAGCAGCCGCCGACAGGGTCCGTCTGGAAACACCATATATTTT. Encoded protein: CASSRRQGPSGNTIYF.

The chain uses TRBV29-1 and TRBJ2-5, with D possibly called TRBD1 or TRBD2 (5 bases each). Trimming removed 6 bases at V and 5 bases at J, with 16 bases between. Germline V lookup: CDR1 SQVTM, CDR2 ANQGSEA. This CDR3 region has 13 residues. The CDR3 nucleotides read TGCAGCGTCCGACCAACCGGGACGGAGACCCAGTACTTC. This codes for CSVRPTGTETQYF. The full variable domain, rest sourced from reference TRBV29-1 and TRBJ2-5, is SAVISQKPSRDICQRGTSLTIQCQVDSQVTMMFWYRQQPGQSLTLIATANQGSEATYESGFVIDKFPISRPNLTFSTLTVSNMSPEDSSIYLCSVRPTGTETQYFGPGTRLLVL.

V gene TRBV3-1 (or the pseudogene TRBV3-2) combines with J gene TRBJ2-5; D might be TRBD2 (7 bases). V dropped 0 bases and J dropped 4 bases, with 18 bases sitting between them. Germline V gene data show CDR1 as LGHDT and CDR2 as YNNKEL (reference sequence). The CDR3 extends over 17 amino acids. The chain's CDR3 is CASSQDRAGAHRETQYF. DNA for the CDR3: TGTGCCAGCAGCCAAGATAGGGCGGGGGCCCACCGAGAGACCCAGTACTTC.

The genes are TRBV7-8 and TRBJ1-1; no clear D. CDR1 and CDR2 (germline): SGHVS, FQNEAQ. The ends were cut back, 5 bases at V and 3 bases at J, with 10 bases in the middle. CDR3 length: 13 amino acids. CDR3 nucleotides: TGTGCCAGCAGCCACAAAAGGGACACTGAAGCTTTCTTT. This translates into CASSHKRDTEAFF.

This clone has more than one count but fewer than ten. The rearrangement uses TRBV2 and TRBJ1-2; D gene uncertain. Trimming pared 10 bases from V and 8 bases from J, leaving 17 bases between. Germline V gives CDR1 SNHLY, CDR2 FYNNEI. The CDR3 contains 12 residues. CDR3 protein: CAIQGPSGGYTF. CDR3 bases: TGTGCCATCCAAGGCCCTTCAGGCGGCTACACCTTC.

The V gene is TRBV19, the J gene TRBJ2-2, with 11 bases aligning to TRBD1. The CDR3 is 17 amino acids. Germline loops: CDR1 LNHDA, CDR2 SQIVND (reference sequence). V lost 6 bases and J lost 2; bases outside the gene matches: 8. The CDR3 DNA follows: TGTGCCAGTAGGCTCACCGGGACAGGGGGAAACACCGGGGAGCTGTTTTTT. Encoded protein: CASRLTGTGGNTGELFF.